This T cell receptor beta chain is from a study of identical twins. This clonotype occurred many times. Its antigen remains unknown. The CDR3 is 15 residues long. CDR1 and CDR2 from the germline V gene are SGHRS and YFSETQ. Trimming left V 5 bases short and J 3 bases short, with 14 bases between. The cDNA had a unique molecular identifier and a template-switch universal primer site. Each CDR3 protein is one row after TCRdb ran MiXCR on the 5' RACE reads. The table shows fewer than 650,000 distinct CDR3 sequences, with roughly 7.1% occurring only once. Study-wide results and limits: Twin pairs' shared out-of-frame alpha sequences were enriched in low generation probability. Cross-sectional statistics, not tracking of the same donors, supported the conclusions.

The same data also went into a second study, on yellow fever vaccine responses in identical twins.

Specimen: PBMCs. The V and J genes are TRBV5-1 and TRBJ2-2; possibly TRBD1 or TRBD2 for D (5 bases each). The clonotype originates from a woman younger than 35 in good health. This CDR3 is CASSEGQGYTGELFF. DNA of the CDR3: TGCGCCAGCAGTGAGGGGCAGGGATACACCGGGGAGCTGTTTTTT. Full variable domain (remainder filled in from reference TRBV5-1 and TRBJ2-2): KAGVTQTPRYLIKTRGQQVTLSCSPISGHRSVSWYQQTPGQGLQFLFEYFSETQRNKGNFPGRFSGRQFSNSRSEMNVSTLELGDSALYLCASSEGQGYTGELFFGEGSRLTVL.